The 18 T cell receptor beta chains below come from one sample, sequenced in a study of shared clonotypes between healthy human individuals. Some clones are missing from TCRdb's copy, which holds only in-frame ones; the method was immunoSEQ multiplex PCR. The sample has over a million clones; approximately 98% are singletons. The source material was naive CD4+ T cells sorted from blood. Specified subset: CD45RA+ positively selected. These receptors all stem from a man younger than 45 in good health.

This chain joins TRBV15 and TRBJ2-7; 7 bases match TRBD1. CDR3 length: 15 amino acids. CDR1 is LNHNV and CDR2 is YYDKDF in the germline V gene (reference sequence). V shed 0 bases, J shed 4 bases, and the junction held 6 bases outside the gene matches. Here the CDR3 DNA reads TGTGCCACCAGCAGAGAGCAGGGGGATGGATACGAGCAGTACTTC. This gives the protein CATSREQGDGYEQYF.

The genes are TRBV14 and TRBJ2-7; TRBD2 matches at 13 bases. Germline V CDR1 and CDR2: SGHDN, FVKESK. This CDR3 has 14 amino acids. The trim removed 4 bases at V and 7 bases at J, leaving 4 bases unmatched. The DNA for the CDR3 is TGTGCCAGCAGCCGACTAGCGGGAGGTGGTGAGCAGTACTTC. This encodes CASSRLAGGGEQYF. The entire variable domain, with the rest obtained from reference TRBV14 and TRBJ2-7, is as follows: EAGVTQFPSHSVIEKGQTVTLRCDPISGHDNLYWYRRVMGKEIKFLLHFVKESKQDESGMPNNRFLAERTGGTYSTLKVQPAELEDSGVYFCASSRLAGGGEQYFGPGTRLTVT.

The chain uses TRBV15 and TRBJ2-1, with TRBD2 identical over 7 bases. The CDR3 is 16 residues long. The J segment lost 8 bases and the V segment lost 0 bases, leaving 10 bases of the junction unmatched. Germline V lookup: CDR1 LNHNV, CDR2 YYDKDF (reference sequence). For the CDR3, the DNA is TGTGCCACCAGCAGAGATCTGGGCGGGAGTCTCCATGAGCAGTTCTTC. Residues: CATSRDLGGSLHEQFF.

The chain combines TRBV18 with TRBJ2-7; 8 nucleotides agree with TRBD2. This CDR3 contains 16 residues. Germline V gene lookup returns CDR1 KGHSH and CDR2 LQKENI. Losses at the gene ends were 3 bases for V and 0 bases for J; bases not matched to a gene: 7. Here the CDR3 reads CASSPGLAQSSYEQYF. The CDR3 bases are TGTGCCAGCTCACCCGGACTAGCTCAGAGCTCCTACGAGCAGTACTTC. The full variable domain, its missing parts supplied by reference TRBV18 and TRBJ2-7, is NAGVMQNPRHLVRRRGQEARLRCSPMKGHSHVYWYRQLPEEGLKFMVYLQKENIIDESGMPKERFSAEFPKEGPSILRIQQVVRGDSAAYFCASSPGLAQSSYEQYFGPGTRLTVT.

The chain links TRBV5-5 to TRBJ1-5, with D unresolved. The CDR3 contains 13 residues. V was cut by 4 bases and J by 5 bases, with 10 bases left in between. Germline V gives CDR1 SGHKS, CDR2 YYEKEE (reference sequence). The CDR3 sequence: CASSPVGYQPQHF. The CDR3 DNA is TGTGCCAGCAGCCCCGTGGGATATCAGCCCCAGCATTTT.

V is TRBV6-1 and J is TRBJ1-3; 9 bases line up with TRBD1. The CDR3 contains 16 residues. Germline values: CDR1 MNHNS, CDR2 SASEGT. The V gene end was trimmed by 3 bases and the J gene end by 3 bases; junction bases not matched to a gene: 6. The CDR3 loop reads CASSDGDRAYGNTIYF. DNA of the CDR3: TGTGCCAGCAGTGACGGGGACAGGGCTTATGGAAACACCATATATTTT.

This clone was recorded only once. This chain connects TRBV5-1 to TRBJ2-2; tentative D call: TRBD2 (7 bases). Germline CDR1 is SGHRS and CDR2 is YFSETQ. This CDR3 has 16 residues. V dropped 3 bases and J dropped 8 bases, with 20 bases sitting between them. CDR3 DNA: TGCGCCAGCAGCTGGGGGCCGGGGAGGGCCCTTGGGGAGCTGTTTTTT. Translated: CASSWGPGRALGELFF.

The gene calls are TRBV7-2 and TRBJ2-3, with 12 bases lining up with TRBD2. Per the germline V gene, CDR1 is SGHTA and CDR2 is FQGNSA. The CDR3 covers 17 residues. V was pared by 3 bases and J by 6 bases, with 10 bases of the junction left unmatched. CDR3 protein: CASSLVLLAGGMDTQYF. The CDR3 DNA reads TGTGCCAGCAGCTTGGTCCTCCTAGCGGGAGGGATGGATACGCAGTATTTT.

The CDR3 nucleotides read TGCAGCGTTGGCCCGGGGAGCACAGATACGCAGTATTTT. Its protein is CSVGPGSTDTQYF. The rearrangement joins TRBV29-1 to TRBJ2-3; perhaps TRBD2 as D (5 bases). Germline CDR1 and CDR2: SQVTM and ANQGSEA. The CDR3 is made up of 13 amino acids. V lost 4 bases and J lost 0, with 8 bases in between.

This rearrangement joins TRBV11-2 to TRBJ1-1; D call uncertain. This CDR3 is 14 amino acids long. Per germline, CDR1 SGHAT and CDR2 FQNNGV. Trimming pared 2 bases from V and 0 bases from J, leaving 7 bases between. CDR3 loop: CASSLRAVNTEAFF. As DNA, the CDR3 is TGTGCCAGCAGCTTAAGGGCGGTGAACACTGAAGCTTTCTTT.

This clone was observed once. The CDR3 reads CAGRGQGVNEKLFF. For the CDR3, the DNA is TGTGCCGGCCGGGGACAGGGCGTCAATGAAAAACTGTTTTTT. The V gene is TRBV6-6, the J gene TRBJ1-4; TRBD1 agrees at 9 bases. The junction had 9 bases not matched to a gene; V was cut back by 11 bases and J by 5 bases. Germline V gene lookup returns CDR1 MNHNY and CDR2 SVGAGI (reference sequence). CDR3 length: 14 residues.

V and J are TRBV5-1 and TRBJ2-2; D remains ambiguous. There are 14 residues in the CDR3. Germline-derived CDR1 and CDR2 are SGHRS and YFSETQ. V gave up 1 base and J gave up 6 bases, with 10 bases separating them. CDR3 residues: CASSLNTHAGELFF. Here the CDR3 DNA reads TGCGCCAGCAGCTTGAACACCCACGCCGGGGAGCTGTTTTTT.

The chain links TRBV5-1 to TRBJ2-1; 9 positions match TRBD2. Trimming at V came to 3 bases and at J to 5 bases, leaving 9 bases not matched to a gene. Germline assignment: CDR1 SGHRS and CDR2 YFSETQ. The CDR3 runs to 16 residues. The CDR3 nucleotides read TGCGCCAGCAGCTCGCCCAGCGGGAGGTCCAACAATGAGCAGTTCTTC. Its translation is CASSSPSGRSNNEQFF.

The chain carries TRBV7-9 and TRBJ2-5; 7 nucleotides match TRBD1. Losses at the gene ends were 5 bases for V and 4 bases for J; bases not matched to a gene: 4. This CDR3 spans 13 amino acids. Germline V gene data show CDR1 as SEHNR and CDR2 as FQNEAQ (reference sequence). The CDR3, as DNA: TGTGCCAGCAGCCAAAACAGGGGAGAGACCCAGTACTTC. Its translation: CASSQNRGETQYF.

J is TRBJ2-5 and V is TRBV6-6, with D possibly being TRBD1 (5 bases). The CDR3 is made up of 14 amino acids. The V end was cut by 4 bases, the J end by 2 bases, with 11 bases between. CDR1 and CDR2 (germline): MNHNY, SVGAGI (reference sequence). The CDR3 DNA sequence: TGTGCCAGCAGTTGGTCCGCAGGGCAAGAGACCCAGTACTTC. Protein sequence: CASSWSAGQETQYF.

V is TRBV23-1 and J is TRBJ1-1; maybe TRBD1 (5 bases). TRBV23-1 is flagged as an ORF with uncertain function. The V gene lost 4 bases and the J gene lost 1 base, with 7 bases spanning the gap. CDR3 length: 13 residues. CDR3 coding DNA: TGCGCCAGCAGTCCCGGGGGGAACACTGAAGCTTTCTTT. It codes for CASSPGGNTEAFF.

Regarding this clone: Other DNA sequences in the sample encode the same CDR3. This chain joins TRBV5-1 and TRBJ2-3, with D possibly matching TRBD2 (5 bases). V gave up 0 bases and J gave up 2 bases, with 10 bases separating them. Germline lookup yields CDR1 SGHRS and CDR2 YFSETQ. The CDR3 consists of 15 residues. The CDR3 sequence: CASSLERGYTDTQYF. CDR3 DNA sequence: TGCGCCAGCAGCTTGGAACGGGGTTACACAGATACGCAGTATTTT.

This sequence joins TRBV7-2 and TRBJ1-5; no firm D call. Trimming shortened V by 6 bases and J by 7 bases, and 13 bases separated the two germline ends. CDR3 length: 13 amino acids. Germline V gives CDR1 SGHTA, CDR2 FQGNSA. Here the CDR3 DNA reads TGTGCCAGCAGATATCCTGGGTCGCAGCCCCAGCATTTT. The encoded protein is CASRYPGSQPQHF.